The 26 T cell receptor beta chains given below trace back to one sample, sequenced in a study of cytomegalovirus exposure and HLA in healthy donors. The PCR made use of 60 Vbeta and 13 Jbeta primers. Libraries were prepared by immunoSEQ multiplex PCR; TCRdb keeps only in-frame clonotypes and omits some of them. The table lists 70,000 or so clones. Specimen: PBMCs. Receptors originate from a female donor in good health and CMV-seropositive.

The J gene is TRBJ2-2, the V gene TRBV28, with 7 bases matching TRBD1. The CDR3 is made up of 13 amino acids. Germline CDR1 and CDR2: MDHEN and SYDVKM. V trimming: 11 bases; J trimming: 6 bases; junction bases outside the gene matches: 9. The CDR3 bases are TGTGCCGGAAGACAGGGAACAGCCGGGGAGCTGTTTTTT. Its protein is CAGRQGTAGELFF.

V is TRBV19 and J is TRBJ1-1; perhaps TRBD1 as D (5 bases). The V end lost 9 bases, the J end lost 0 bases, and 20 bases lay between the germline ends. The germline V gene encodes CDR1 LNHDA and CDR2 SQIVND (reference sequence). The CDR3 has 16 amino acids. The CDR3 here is CASHMGGAGMNTEAFF. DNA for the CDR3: TGTGCCAGCCACATGGGGGGTGCTGGGATGAACACTGAAGCTTTCTTT.

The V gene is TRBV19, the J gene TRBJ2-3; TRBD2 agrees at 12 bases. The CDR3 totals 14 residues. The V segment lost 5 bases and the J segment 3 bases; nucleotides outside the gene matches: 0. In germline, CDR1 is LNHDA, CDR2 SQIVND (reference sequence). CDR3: CASSGLAGTDTQYF. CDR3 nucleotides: TGTGCCAGTAGTGGACTAGCGGGGACAGATACGCAGTATTTT.

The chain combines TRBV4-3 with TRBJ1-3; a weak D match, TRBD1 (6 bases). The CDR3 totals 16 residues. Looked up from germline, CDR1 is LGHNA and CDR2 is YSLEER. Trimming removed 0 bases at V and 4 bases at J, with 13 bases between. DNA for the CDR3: TGCGCCAGCAGCCAAGATCAAACAGGGAACGGAAACACCATATATTTT. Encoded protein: CASSQDQTGNGNTIYF.

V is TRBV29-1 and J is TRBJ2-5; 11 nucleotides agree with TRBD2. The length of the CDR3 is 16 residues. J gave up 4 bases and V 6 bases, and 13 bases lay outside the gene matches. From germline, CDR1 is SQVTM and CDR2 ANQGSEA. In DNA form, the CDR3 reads TGCAGCGTCGCTCCTCGACTAGCGGGGAATGGAGAGACCCAGTACTTC. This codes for CSVAPRLAGNGETQYF.

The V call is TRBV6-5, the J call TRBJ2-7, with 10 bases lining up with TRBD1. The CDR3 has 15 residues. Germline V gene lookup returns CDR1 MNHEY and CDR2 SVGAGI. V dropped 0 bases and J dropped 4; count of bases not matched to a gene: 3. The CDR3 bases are TGTGCCAGCAGTTACTCCGGGGACAGGGGTTACGAGCAGTACTTC. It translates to CASSYSGDRGYEQYF.

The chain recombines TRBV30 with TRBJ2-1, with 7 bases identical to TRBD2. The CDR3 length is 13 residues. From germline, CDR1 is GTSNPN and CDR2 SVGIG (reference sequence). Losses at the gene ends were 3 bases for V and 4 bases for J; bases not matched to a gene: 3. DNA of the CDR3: TGTGCCTGGAGCAAAGCGGGATACAATGAGCAGTTCTTC. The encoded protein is CAWSKAGYNEQFF.

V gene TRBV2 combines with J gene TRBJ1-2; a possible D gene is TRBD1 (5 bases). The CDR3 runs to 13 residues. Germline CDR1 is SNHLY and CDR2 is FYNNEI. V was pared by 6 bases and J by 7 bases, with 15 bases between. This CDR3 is CASSPQVTGGYTF. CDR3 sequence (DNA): TGTGCCAGCAGCCCACAGGTAACGGGTGGCTACACCTTC.

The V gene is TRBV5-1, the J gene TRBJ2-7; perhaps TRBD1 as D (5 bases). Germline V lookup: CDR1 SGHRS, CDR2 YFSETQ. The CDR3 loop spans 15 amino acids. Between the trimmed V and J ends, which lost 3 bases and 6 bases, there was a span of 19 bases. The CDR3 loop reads CASSSGSGKFSEQYF. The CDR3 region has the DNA TGCGCCAGCAGCTCAGGTTCAGGGAAGTTCTCCGAGCAGTACTTC.

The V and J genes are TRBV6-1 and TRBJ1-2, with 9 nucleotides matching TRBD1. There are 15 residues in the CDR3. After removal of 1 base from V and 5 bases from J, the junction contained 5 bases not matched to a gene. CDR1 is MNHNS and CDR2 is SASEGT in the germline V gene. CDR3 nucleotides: TGTGCCAGCAGTGAAGTGTGGGGACAGGGATATGGCTACACCTTC. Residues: CASSEVWGQGYGYTF.

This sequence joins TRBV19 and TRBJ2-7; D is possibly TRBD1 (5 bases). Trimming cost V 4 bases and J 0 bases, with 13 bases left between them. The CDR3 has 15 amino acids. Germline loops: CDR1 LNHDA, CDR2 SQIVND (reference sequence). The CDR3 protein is CASSTNRPSSYEQYF. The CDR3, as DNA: TGTGCCAGTAGTACCAACAGGCCATCCTCCTACGAGCAGTACTTC.

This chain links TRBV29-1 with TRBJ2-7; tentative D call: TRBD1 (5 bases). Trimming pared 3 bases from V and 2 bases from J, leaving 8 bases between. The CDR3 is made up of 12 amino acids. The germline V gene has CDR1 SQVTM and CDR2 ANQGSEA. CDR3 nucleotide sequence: TGCAGCGTTGAGGACAACACCTACGAGCAGTACTTC. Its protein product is CSVEDNTYEQYF.

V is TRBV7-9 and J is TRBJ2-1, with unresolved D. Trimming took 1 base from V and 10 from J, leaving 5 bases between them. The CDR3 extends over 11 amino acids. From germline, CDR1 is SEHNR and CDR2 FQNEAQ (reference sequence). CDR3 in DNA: TGTGCCAGCAGCTTAGACGGGGAGCAGTTCTTC. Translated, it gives CASSLDGEQFF.

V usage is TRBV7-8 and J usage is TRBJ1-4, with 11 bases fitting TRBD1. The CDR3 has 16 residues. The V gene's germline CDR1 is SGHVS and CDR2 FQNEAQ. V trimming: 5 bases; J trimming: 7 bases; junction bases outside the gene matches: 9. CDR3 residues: CASSHGQGALGEKLFF. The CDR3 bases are TGTGCCAGCAGCCACGGACAGGGGGCATTGGGTGAAAAACTGTTTTTT.

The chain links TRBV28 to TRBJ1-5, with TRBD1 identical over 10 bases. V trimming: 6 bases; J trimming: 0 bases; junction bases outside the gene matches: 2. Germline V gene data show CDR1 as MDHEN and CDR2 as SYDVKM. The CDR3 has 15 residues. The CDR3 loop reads CASRGTGDSNQPQHF. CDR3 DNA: TGTGCCAGCAGGGGGACAGGGGATAGCAATCAGCCCCAGCATTTT.

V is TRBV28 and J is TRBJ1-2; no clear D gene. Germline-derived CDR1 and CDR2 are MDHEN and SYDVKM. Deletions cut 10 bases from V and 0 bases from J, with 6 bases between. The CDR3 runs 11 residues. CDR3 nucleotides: TGTGCCACCCATTCTAACTATGGCTACACCTTC. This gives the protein CATHSNYGYTF.

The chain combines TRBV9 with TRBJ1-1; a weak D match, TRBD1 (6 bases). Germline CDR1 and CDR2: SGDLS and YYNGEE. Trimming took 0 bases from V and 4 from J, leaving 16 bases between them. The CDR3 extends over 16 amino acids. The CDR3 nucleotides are TGTGCCAGCAGCGTAGGGGACATAGCTAAGGGCACTGAAGCTTTCTTT. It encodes CASSVGDIAKGTEAFF.

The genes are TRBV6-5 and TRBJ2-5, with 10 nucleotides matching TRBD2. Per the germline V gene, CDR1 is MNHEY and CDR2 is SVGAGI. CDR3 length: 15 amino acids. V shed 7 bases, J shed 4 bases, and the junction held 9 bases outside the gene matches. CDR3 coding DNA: TGTGCCAGCAAAATTATAGCGGGGGGTGGAGAGACCCAGTACTTC. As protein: CASKIIAGGGETQYF.

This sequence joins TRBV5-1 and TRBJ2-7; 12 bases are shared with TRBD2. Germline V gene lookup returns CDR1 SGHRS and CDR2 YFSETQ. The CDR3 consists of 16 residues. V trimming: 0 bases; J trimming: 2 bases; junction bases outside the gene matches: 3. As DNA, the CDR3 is TGCGCCAGCAGCTTGGAGGGACTAGCGGGCGCCTACGAGCAGTACTTC. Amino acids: CASSLEGLAGAYEQYF.

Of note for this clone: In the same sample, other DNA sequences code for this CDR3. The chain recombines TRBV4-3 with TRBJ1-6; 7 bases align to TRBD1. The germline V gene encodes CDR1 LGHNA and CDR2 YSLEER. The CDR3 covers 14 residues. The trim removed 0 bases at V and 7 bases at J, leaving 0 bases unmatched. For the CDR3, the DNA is TGCGCCAGCAGCCAAGACAGGGGGAATTCACCCCTCCACTTT. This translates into CASSQDRGNSPLHF.

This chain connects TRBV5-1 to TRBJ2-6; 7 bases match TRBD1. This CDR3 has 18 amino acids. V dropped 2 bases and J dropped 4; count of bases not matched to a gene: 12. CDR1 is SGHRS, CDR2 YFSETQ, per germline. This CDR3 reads CASSFGDRVGLGANVLTF. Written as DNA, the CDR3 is TGCGCCAGCAGCTTTGGCGACAGGGTAGGTCTGGGGGCCAACGTCCTGACTTTC.

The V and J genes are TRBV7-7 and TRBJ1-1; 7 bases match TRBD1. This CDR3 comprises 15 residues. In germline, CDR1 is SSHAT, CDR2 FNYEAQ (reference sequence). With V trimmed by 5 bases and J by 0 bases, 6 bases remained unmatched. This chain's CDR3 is CASSVFTGVNTEAFF. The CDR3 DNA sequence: TGTGCCAGCAGCGTATTCACAGGGGTGAACACTGAAGCTTTCTTT.

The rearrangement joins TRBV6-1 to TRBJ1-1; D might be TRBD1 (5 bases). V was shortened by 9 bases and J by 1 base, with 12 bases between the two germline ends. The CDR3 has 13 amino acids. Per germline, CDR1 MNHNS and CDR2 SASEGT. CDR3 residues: CASTFRENTEAFF. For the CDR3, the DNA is TGTGCCAGTACCTTCAGGGAGAACACTGAAGCTTTCTTT.

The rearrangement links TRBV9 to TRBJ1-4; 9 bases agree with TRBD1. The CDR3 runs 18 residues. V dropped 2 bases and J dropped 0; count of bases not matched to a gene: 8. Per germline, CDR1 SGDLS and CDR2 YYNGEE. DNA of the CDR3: TGTGCCAGCAGCGTCGGGACAGGGCTAGTTGCAACTAATGAAAAACTGTTTTTT. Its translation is CASSVGTGLVATNEKLFF.

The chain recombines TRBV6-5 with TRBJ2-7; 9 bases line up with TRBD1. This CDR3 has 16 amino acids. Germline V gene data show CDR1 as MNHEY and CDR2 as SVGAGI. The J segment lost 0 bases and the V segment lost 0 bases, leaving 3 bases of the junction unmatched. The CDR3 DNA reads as TGTGCCAGCAGTTACTCGGGACAGGGTCCCTCCTACGAGCAGTACTTC. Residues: CASSYSGQGPSYEQYF.

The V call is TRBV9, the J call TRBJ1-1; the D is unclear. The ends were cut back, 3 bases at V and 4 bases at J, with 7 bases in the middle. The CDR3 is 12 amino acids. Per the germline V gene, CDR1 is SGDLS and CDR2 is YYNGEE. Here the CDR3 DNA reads TGTGCCAGCAGCGGGGAGGGCACTGAAGCTTTCTTT. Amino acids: CASSGEGTEAFF.